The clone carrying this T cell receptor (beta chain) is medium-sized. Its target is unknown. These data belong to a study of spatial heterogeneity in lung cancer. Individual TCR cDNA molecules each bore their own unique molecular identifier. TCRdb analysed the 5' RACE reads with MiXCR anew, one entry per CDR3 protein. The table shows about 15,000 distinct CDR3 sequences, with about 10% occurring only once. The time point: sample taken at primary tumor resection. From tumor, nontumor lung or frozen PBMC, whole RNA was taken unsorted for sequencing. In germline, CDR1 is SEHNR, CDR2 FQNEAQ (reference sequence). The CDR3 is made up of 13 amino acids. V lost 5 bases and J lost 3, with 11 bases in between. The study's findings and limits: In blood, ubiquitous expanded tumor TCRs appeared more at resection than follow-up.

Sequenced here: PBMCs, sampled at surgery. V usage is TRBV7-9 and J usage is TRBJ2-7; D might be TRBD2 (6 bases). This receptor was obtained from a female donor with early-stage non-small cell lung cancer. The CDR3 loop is CASSVAGSYEQYF. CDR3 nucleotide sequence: TGTGCCAGCAGCGTCGCCGGGAGCTACGAGCAGTACTTC.